These 24 T cell receptor beta chains were all obtained from the same sample, sequenced in a study of OX40 agonist ivuxolimab in advanced cancers. The data were produced by immunoSEQ multiplex PCR, yet TCRdb's version contains in-frame clones alone and is incomplete. Counted here are about 130,000 clones, around 93% occurring once; the ten biggest clones make up under 0.95%. The sequenced sample was CD4+ or CD8+ T cells sorted from blood, obtained in a trial of the OX40 agonist ivuxolimab. The receptors come from an adult with an advanced solid tumor such as melanoma, head and neck, liver or kidney cancer.

The chain carries TRBV4-2 and TRBJ2-5; the match to TRBD1 covers 10 bases. Germline CDR1 LGHNA, CDR2 YNFKEQ. The CDR3 runs 15 residues. Trimming removed 3 bases from V and 4 bases from J; junction bases left unmatched: 5. The DNA for the CDR3 is TGTGCCAGCAGCCAGGGGACAGGGGAGCCAGAGACCCAGTACTTC. The encoded protein is CASSQGTGEPETQYF.

The chain carries TRBV10-1 and TRBJ1-1; D is uncertain. Germline assignment: CDR1 WNHNN and CDR2 SYGVQD (reference sequence). The CDR3 runs to 12 residues. With 0 bases removed from V and 11 bases from J, the gap between germline ends came to 10 bases. As DNA, the CDR3 is TGCGCCAGCAGTGAGTCGAACGTAGGGGCTTTCTTT. Translating it yields CASSESNVGAFF.

The chain joins TRBV19 to TRBJ1-5; possible D gene TRBD1, 5 bases. Trimming shortened V by 7 bases and J by 5 bases, and 18 bases separated the two germline ends. Germline V gives CDR1 LNHDA, CDR2 SQIVND (reference sequence). This CDR3 has 15 residues. Here the CDR3 reads CASTLGRGGYQPQHF. Here the CDR3 DNA reads TGTGCCAGTACCCTGGGAAGGGGAGGCTATCAGCCCCAGCATTTT. Filled out from reference TRBV19 and TRBJ1-5, the complete variable domain reads DGGITQSPKYLFRKEGQNVTLSCEQNLNHDAMYWYRQDPGQGLRLIYYSQIVNDFQKGDIAEGYSVSREKKESFPLTVTSAQKNPTAFYLCASTLGRGGYQPQHFGDGTRLSIL.

This chain uses TRBV19 with TRBJ1-2; TRBD1 matches at 8 bases. Germline CDR1 reads LNHDA; CDR2 reads SQIVND (reference sequence). This CDR3 has 16 amino acids. V gave up 3 bases and J gave up 1 base; unmatched junction bases: 7. In DNA form, the CDR3 reads TGTGCCAGTAGTATCCCGACAGGGGAAATTAACTATGGCTACACCTTC. As protein: CASSIPTGEINYGYTF.

V usage is TRBV10-2 and J usage is TRBJ2-1; 7 nucleotides match TRBD1. The J segment lost 9 bases and the V segment lost 6 bases, leaving 8 bases of the junction unmatched. Per germline, CDR1 WSHSY and CDR2 SAAADI. The CDR3 has 13 residues. The CDR3 sequence is CASRTGPNGEQFF. For the CDR3, the DNA is TGCGCCAGCAGGACAGGGCCCAACGGTGAGCAGTTCTTC.

The V and J genes are TRBV19 and TRBJ2-5; tentatively, D is TRBD1 (6 bases). The germline gives CDR1 LNHDA, CDR2 SQIVND (reference sequence). Trimming cost V 8 bases and J 1 base, with 20 bases left between them. This CDR3 has 16 residues. The CDR3 sequence is CASLSPRGDTQETQYF. In DNA, the CDR3 is TGTGCCAGTCTTAGCCCTAGAGGGGACACCCAAGAGACCCAGTACTTC. The whole variable domain, remainder taken from reference TRBV19 and TRBJ2-5, is DGGITQSPKYLFRKEGQNVTLSCEQNLNHDAMYWYRQDPGQGLRLIYYSQIVNDFQKGDIAEGYSVSREKKESFPLTVTSAQKNPTAFYLCASLSPRGDTQETQYFGPGTRLLVL.

With respect to this clone: Other DNA sequences from this sample encode an identical CDR3 as well. The chain's CDR3 is CASSPRAYGYTF. Written as DNA, the CDR3 is TGTGCCAGCAGTCCACGAGCTTATGGCTACACCTTC. J is TRBJ1-2 and V is TRBV28; no definite D call. CDR1 is MDHEN, CDR2 SYDVKM, per germline. This CDR3 is built from 12 residues. V was shortened by 5 bases and J by 5 bases, with 9 bases between the two germline ends.

This chain connects TRBV7-9 to TRBJ1-3; 9 bases are a match to TRBD1. J gave up 4 bases and V 3 bases, and 10 bases lay outside the gene matches. CDR3 length: 17 residues. CDR1 is SEHNR, CDR2 FQNEAQ, per germline (reference sequence). CDR3 bases: TGTGCCAGCAGCTTCCCGGGACAGGGAGTAAGGGGAAACACCATATATTTT. Translated: CASSFPGQGVRGNTIYF.

The chain employs TRBV6-6 and TRBJ1-2; perhaps TRBD1 as D (5 bases). The CDR3 loop spans 15 amino acids. The germline gives CDR1 MNHNY, CDR2 SVGAGI (reference sequence). The germline V and J ends were trimmed by 6 bases and 3 bases, with 17 bases remaining between them. The CDR3 region is CASSRRGALDYGYTF. CDR3 sequence (DNA): TGTGCCAGCAGCCGACGAGGGGCTCTCGACTATGGCTACACCTTC.

In this sample, this clone turned up once. The chain links TRBV7-2 to TRBJ1-3; D is undetermined. The CDR3 totals 14 residues. The V gene's germline CDR1 is SGHTA and CDR2 FQGNSA. The ends were cut back, 3 bases at V and 0 bases at J, with 6 bases in the middle. The CDR3 DNA follows: TGTGCCAGCAGCTTCGAAAGCTCTGGAAACACCATATATTTT. It translates to CASSFESSGNTIYF.

This sequence joins TRBV18 and TRBJ2-5; D possibly corresponds to TRBD2 (6 bases). Germline V lookup: CDR1 KGHSH, CDR2 LQKENI. Trimming pared 3 bases from V and 2 bases from J, leaving 10 bases between. This CDR3 is 14 amino acids long. The DNA of the CDR3 is TGTGCCAGCTCACCGAAAGGAGGGCAAGAGACCCAGTACTTC. Translation gives CASSPKGGQETQYF.

The J gene is TRBJ1-1, the V gene TRBV5-1; tentatively, D is TRBD1 (6 bases). This CDR3 contains 16 residues. V was shortened by 1 base and J by 0 bases, with 13 bases between the two germline ends. Germline V gene lookup returns CDR1 SGHRS and CDR2 YFSETQ. CDR3 residues: CASSLTTGSLNTEAFF. CDR3 bases: TGCGCCAGCAGCTTGACCACAGGGTCCCTGAACACTGAAGCTTTCTTT.

This sequence joins TRBV5-4 and TRBJ1-1; 11 bases agree with TRBD1. The length of the CDR3 is 15 residues. The J segment lost 6 bases and the V segment lost 4 bases, leaving 8 bases of the junction unmatched. CDR1 and CDR2 from the germline V gene are SGHNT and YYREEE (reference sequence). This CDR3 is CASSRGQGEIPEAFF. CDR3 coding DNA: TGTGCCAGCAGCCGGGGACAGGGGGAAATCCCTGAAGCTTTCTTT.

Of note for this clone: The junction and the germline gene differ at one end; a read error may be behind it. The V call is TRBV30, the J call TRBJ1-1; D may be TRBD1 (6 bases). The CDR3 runs 14 residues. The germline V gene has CDR1 GTSNPN and CDR2 SVGIG (reference sequence). This chain's CDR3 is CAWSVRDMKTEAFF. For the CDR3, the DNA is TGTGCCTGGAGTGTAAGGGACATGAAGACTGAAGCTTTCTTT.

The V and J genes are TRBV6-4 and TRBJ1-2, with D possibly matching TRBD1 (5 bases). The germline gives CDR1 MRHNA, CDR2 SNTAGT. The V and J ends lost 6 bases and 9 bases respectively, with 17 bases between them. This CDR3 spans 13 amino acids. The CDR3 spells CASSAVQGSSYTF. The CDR3 DNA reads TGTGCCAGCAGCGCTGTCCAGGGATCCAGCTACACCTTC.

The chain is built from TRBV6-5 and TRBJ1-5; 8 nucleotides align to TRBD1. Germline trimming cut 3 bases from V and 7 bases from J; bases unmatched to any gene: 8. CDR3 length: 15 amino acids. Germline assignment: CDR1 MNHEY and CDR2 SVGAGI. The CDR3 DNA reads TGTGCCAGCAGTTATTCAAGGACAGGGAACCAGCCCCAGCATTTT. Protein product: CASSYSRTGNQPQHF.

The chain employs TRBV6-1 and TRBJ1-1; D is unresolved. Germline V gene data show CDR1 as MNHNS and CDR2 as SASEGT. The CDR3 sequence is 12 residues long. Deletions cut 6 bases from V and 1 base from J, with 6 bases between. The CDR3 loop is CASRETNTEAFF. Here the CDR3 DNA reads TGTGCCAGCAGAGAGACGAACACTGAAGCTTTCTTT.

The chain is built from TRBV7-2 and TRBJ1-2; D remains ambiguous. This CDR3 has 17 amino acids. V was clipped by 0 bases and J by 4 bases, with 18 bases between them. Per the germline V gene, CDR1 is SGHTA and CDR2 is FQGNSA. The CDR3 region is CASSLAPPSGRPYGYTF. In DNA, the CDR3 is TGTGCCAGCAGCTTAGCGCCCCCTTCCGGACGACCCTATGGCTACACCTTC.

The rearrangement uses TRBV4-3 and TRBJ2-7, with unresolved D. This CDR3 has 14 amino acids. Trimming left V 0 bases short and J 5 bases short, with 11 bases between. Germline V gene lookup returns CDR1 LGHNA and CDR2 YSLEER. The CDR3 region is CASSQESWAHEQYF. The CDR3 region has the DNA TGCGCCAGCAGCCAAGAGTCGTGGGCCCACGAGCAGTACTTC.

The chain links TRBV7-9 to TRBJ1-2, with 10 bases that match TRBD1. There are 17 residues in the CDR3. Germline lookup yields CDR1 SEHNR and CDR2 FQNEAQ (reference sequence). J lost 4 bases, V lost 0 bases, and 8 bases had no gene match. The CDR3 DNA reads as TGTGCCAGCAGCTTAGCTAAGACAGGGGGCGCTTCCTATGGCTACACCTTC. Translated, it gives CASSLAKTGGASYGYTF.

CDR3 coding DNA: TGTGCCAGCAGTTTGGGGGGCGGAAACATTCAGTACTTC. Translation: CASSLGGGNIQYF. The chain combines TRBV27 with TRBJ2-4, with D tentatively TRBD1 or TRBD2 (6 bases each). The CDR3 runs 13 residues. CDR1 is MNHEY and CDR2 is SMNVEV in the germline V gene (reference sequence). V dropped 3 bases and J dropped 6 bases, with 9 bases sitting between them.

In this sample, this clone turned up once. The chain links TRBV5-1 to TRBJ1-3; 8 bases fit TRBD1. V gave up 5 bases and J gave up 1 base; unmatched junction bases: 11. The CDR3 runs to 17 residues. Germline lookup yields CDR1 SGHRS and CDR2 YFSETQ. The CDR3 reads CASSQTVQGASGNTIYF. For the CDR3, the DNA is TGCGCCAGCAGTCAAACCGTCCAGGGGGCTTCTGGAAACACCATATATTTT.

V is TRBV30 and J is TRBJ2-7; 7 bases are a match to TRBD2. The CDR3 runs 14 residues. Germline lookup yields CDR1 GTSNPN and CDR2 SVGIG (reference sequence). The ends lost 0 bases at V and 4 bases at J; junction bases unmatched: 6. CDR3 nucleotides: TGTGCCTGGAGTGTGGGAGGGCCTATGTACGAGCAGTACTTC. This codes for CAWSVGGPMYEQYF. The variable domain in full, completed from reference TRBV30 and TRBJ2-7, reads SQTIHQWPATLVQPVGSPLSLECTVEGTSNPNLYWYRQAAGRGLQLLFYSVGIGQISSEVPQNLSASRPQDRQFILSSKKLLLSDSGFYLCAWSVGGPMYEQYFGPGTRLTVT.

The V gene is TRBV28, the J gene TRBJ2-7; the D gene is possibly TRBD1 (6 bases). CDR1 and CDR2 from the germline V gene are MDHEN and SYDVKM. There are 15 residues in the CDR3. V lost 3 bases, J lost 3 bases, and 15 bases lay in between. Here the CDR3 reads CASSFPLQQGYEQYF. CDR3 DNA sequence: TGTGCCAGCAGTTTCCCTCTTCAACAGGGCTACGAGCAGTACTTC.